This T cell receptor beta chain was retrieved from a study of shared clonotypes between healthy human individuals. Looking at the study overall: Per donor, three plates held CD4 naive cells, three held CD4 memory, two held CD8 naive and one held CD8 memory.

The table came from immunoSEQ multiplex PCR; TCRdb's copy has only in-frame clones and leaves some out. Of just under 95,000 clones in the sample, 60% to 75% are singletons; the top ten hold roughly 50%. The CDR3 covers 16 residues. Germline loops: CDR1 SGHVS, CDR2 FQNEAQ. The V gene end was trimmed by 1 base and the J gene end by 5 bases; junction bases not matched to a gene: 8. The chain carries TRBV7-8 and TRBJ1-5; 7 nucleotides agree with TRBD1. The receptor was derived from a man younger than 45 in good health. Material for sequencing was memory CD8+ T cells sorted from blood. The subset is: CD45RO+ cells pooled with CCR7-negative TemRA cells. This CDR3 reads CASSLGAGGGYQPQHF. CDR3 in DNA: TGTGCCAGCAGCTTAGGAGCAGGGGGAGGCTATCAGCCCCAGCATTTT.